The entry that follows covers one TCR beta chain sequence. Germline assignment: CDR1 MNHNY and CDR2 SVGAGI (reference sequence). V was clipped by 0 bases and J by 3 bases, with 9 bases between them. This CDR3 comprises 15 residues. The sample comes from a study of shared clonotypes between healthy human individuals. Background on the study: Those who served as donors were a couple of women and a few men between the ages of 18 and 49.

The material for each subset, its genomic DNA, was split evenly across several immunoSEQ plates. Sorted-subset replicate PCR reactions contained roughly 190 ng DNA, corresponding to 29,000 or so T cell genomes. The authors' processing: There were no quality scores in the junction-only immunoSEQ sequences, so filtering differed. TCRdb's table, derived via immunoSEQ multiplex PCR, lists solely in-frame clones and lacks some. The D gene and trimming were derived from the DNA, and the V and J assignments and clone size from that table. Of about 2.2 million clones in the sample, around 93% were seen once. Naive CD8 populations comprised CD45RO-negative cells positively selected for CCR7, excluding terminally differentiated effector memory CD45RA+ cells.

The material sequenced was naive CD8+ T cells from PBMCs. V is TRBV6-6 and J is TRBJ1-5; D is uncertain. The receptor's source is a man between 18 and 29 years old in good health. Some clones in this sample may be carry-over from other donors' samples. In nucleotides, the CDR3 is TGTGCCAGCAGTTACTCGGCCGGAATCAATCAGCCCCAGCATTTT. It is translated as CASSYSAGINQPQHF.